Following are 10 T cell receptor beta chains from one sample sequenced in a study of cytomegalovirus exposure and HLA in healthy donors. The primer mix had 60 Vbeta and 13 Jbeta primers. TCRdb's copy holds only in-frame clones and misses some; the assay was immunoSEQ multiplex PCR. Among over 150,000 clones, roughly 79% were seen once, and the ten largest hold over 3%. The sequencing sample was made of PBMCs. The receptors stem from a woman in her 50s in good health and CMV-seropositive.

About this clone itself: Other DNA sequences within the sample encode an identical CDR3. CDR3 protein: CASSLGQGGYGYTF. In DNA, the CDR3 is TGTGCCAGCAGCTTAGGGCAGGGAGGGTATGGCTACACCTTC. The chain joins TRBV7-8 to TRBJ1-2; TRBD1 is a possible D gene (5 bases). Germline V gene data show CDR1 as SGHVS and CDR2 as FQNEAQ. This CDR3 comprises 14 residues. V was pared by 1 base and J by 5 bases, with 11 bases between.

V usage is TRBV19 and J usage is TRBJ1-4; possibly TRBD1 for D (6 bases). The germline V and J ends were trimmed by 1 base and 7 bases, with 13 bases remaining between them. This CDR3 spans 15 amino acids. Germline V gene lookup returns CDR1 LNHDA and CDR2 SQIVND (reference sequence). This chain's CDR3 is CASSIAPIGGEKLFF. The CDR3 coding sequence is TGTGCCAGTAGTATAGCGCCCATAGGGGGTGAAAAACTGTTTTTT.

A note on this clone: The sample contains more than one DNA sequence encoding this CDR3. The CDR3 protein is CASSPSGGVNTGELFF. As DNA, the CDR3 is TGTGCCAGCAGTCCTAGCGGGGGAGTTAACACCGGGGAGCTGTTTTTT. This chain connects TRBV7-2 to TRBJ2-2; 10 nucleotides match TRBD2. The germline CDR1 and CDR2 sequences are SGHTA and FQGNSA. The CDR3 runs to 16 residues. V shed 6 bases, J shed 2 bases, and the junction held 6 bases outside the gene matches.

The CDR3 region is CASSPGTGGAGTEAFF. CDR3 DNA: TGCGCCAGCAGTCCCGGGACAGGGGGCGCCGGCACTGAAGCTTTCTTT. This rearrangement joins TRBV5-1 to TRBJ1-1; 12 bases map to TRBD1. This CDR3 has 16 residues. V was clipped by 5 bases and J by 4 bases; unmatched bases: 9. CDR1 and CDR2 from the germline V gene are SGHRS and YFSETQ.

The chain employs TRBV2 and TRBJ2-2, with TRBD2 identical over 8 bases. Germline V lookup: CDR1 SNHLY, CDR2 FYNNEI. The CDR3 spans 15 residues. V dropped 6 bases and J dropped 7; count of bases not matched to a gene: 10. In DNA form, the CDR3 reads TGTGCCAGCAGCGGAACGGGGGGGGCAGTCGGGGAGCTGTTTTTT. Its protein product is CASSGTGGAVGELFF.

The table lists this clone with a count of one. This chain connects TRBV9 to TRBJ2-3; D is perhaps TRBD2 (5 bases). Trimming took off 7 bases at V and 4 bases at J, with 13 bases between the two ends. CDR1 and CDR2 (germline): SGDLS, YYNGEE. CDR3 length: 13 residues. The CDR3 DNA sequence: TGTGCCAGCGGTACGGGATATTCAGATACGCAGTATTTT. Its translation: CASGTGYSDTQYF.

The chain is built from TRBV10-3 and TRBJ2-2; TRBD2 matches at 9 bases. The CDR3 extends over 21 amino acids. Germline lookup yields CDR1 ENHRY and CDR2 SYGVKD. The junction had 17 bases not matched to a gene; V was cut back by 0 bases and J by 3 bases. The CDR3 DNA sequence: TGTGCCATCAGTGAGTCGAGGGCGGGGGGGCCAGGCTTGCGGCACACCGGGGAGCTGTTTTTT. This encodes CAISESRAGGPGLRHTGELFF.

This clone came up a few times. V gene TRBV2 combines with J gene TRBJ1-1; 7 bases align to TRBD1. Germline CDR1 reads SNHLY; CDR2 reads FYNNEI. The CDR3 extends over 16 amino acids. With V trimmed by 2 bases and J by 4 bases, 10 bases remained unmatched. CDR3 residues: CASSEIGVQGGTEAFF. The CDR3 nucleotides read TGTGCCAGCAGTGAAATTGGGGTGCAGGGGGGCACTGAAGCTTTCTTT.

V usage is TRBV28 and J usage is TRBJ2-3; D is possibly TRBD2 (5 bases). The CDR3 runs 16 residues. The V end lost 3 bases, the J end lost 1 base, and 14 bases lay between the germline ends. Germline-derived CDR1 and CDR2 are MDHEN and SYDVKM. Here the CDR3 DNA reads TGTGCCAGCAGTTTCGACGGGAATGCTGGCACAGATACGCAGTATTTT. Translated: CASSFDGNAGTDTQYF.

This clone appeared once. The CDR3 coding sequence is TGTGCCAGCACCCTGGGCAGTAACCTCCAGGAGGCCCAGTACTTC. Translation gives CASTLGSNLQEAQYF. The chain uses TRBV28 and TRBJ2-5; D is perhaps TRBD2 (5 bases). CDR1 and CDR2 from the germline V gene are MDHEN and SYDVKM. V was cut by 7 bases and J by 9 bases, with 24 bases left in between. This CDR3 spans 15 amino acids.